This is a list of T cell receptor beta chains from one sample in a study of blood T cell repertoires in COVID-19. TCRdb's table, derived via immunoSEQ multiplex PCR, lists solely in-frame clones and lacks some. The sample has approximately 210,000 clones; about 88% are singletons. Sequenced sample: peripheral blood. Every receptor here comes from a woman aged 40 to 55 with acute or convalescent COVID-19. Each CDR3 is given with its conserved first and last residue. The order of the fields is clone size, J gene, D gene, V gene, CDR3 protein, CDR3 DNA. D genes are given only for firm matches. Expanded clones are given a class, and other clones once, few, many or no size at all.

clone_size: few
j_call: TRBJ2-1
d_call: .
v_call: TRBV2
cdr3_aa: CASRKTSTSYNEQFF
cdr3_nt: TGTGCCAGCAGAAAAACTAGCACCTCCTACAATGAGCAGTTCTTC

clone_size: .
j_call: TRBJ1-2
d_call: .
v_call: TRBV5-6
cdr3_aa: CASSPTASPNYGYTF
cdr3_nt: TGTGCCAGCAGCCCAACAGCCTCCCCTAACTATGGCTACACCTTC

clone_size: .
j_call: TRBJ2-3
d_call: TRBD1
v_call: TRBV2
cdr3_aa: CASSADRGTDTQYF
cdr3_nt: TGTGCCAGCAGTGCAGACAGGGGCACAGATACGCAGTATTTT

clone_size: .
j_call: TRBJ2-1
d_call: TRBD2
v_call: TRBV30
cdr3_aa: CAWWVAGGSVEQFF
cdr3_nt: TGTGCCTGGTGGGTAGCGGGGGGTTCAGTTGAGCAGTTCTTC

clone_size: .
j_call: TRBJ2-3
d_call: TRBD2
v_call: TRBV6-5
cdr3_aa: CASRTAGGLTDTQYF
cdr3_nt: TGTGCCAGCAGAACCGCGGGGGGACTGACAGATACGCAGTATTTT

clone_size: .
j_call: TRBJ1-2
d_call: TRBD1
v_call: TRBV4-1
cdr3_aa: CASSQPLGQASNYGYTF
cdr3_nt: TGCGCCAGCAGCCAACCCCTCGGACAGGCCTCTAACTATGGCTACACCTTC

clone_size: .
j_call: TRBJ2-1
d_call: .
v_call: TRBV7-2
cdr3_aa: CASSLAGATYNEQFF
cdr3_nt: TGTGCCAGCAGCTTAGCGGGGGCCACCTACAATGAGCAGTTCTTC

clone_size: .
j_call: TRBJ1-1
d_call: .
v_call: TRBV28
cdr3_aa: CASMEQGGWTEAFF
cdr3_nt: TGTGCCAGCATGGAACAGGGTGGTTGGACTGAAGCTTTCTTT

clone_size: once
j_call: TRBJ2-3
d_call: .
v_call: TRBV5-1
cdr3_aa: CASSLSGPTADTQYF
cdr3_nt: TGCGCCAGCAGCTTGTCGGGTCCTACCGCAGATACGCAGTATTTT

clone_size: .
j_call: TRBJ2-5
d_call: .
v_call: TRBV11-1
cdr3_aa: CASSLDTRVEETQYF
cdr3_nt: TGTGCCAGCAGCTTAGATACCAGAGTGGAGGAGACCCAGTACTTC

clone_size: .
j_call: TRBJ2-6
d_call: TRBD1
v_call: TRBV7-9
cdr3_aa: CASSSLPGQFSSGANVLTF
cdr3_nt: TGTGCCAGCAGCTCCCTACCGGGACAGTTCAGCTCTGGGGCCAACGTCCTGACTTTC

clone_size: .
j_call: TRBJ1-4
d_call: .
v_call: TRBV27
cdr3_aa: CASSPDYATNEKLFF
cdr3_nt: TGTGCCAGCAGCCCAGATTATGCAACTAATGAAAAACTGTTTTTT

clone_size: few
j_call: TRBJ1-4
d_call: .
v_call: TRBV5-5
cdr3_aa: CASSRDTANEKLFF
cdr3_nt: TGTGCCAGCAGCAGAGACACAGCTAATGAAAAACTGTTTTTT

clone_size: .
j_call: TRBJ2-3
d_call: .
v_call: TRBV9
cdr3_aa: CASSVRTDTQYF
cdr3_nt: TGTGCCAGCAGCGTCCGTACAGATACGCAGTATTTT

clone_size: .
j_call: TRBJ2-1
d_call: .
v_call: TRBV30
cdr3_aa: CAWSADRRSEQFF
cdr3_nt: TGTGCCTGGAGTGCCGACAGACGAAGTGAGCAGTTCTTC

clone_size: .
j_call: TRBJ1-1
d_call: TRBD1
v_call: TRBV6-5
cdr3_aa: CASSYSDRAGTEAFF
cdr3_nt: TGTGCCAGCAGTTACTCGGACAGGGCGGGGACTGAAGCTTTCTTT

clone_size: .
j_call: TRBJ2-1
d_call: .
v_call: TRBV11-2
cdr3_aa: CAIQEANEQFF
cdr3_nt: TGTGCCATACAAGAGGCTAATGAGCAGTTCTTC

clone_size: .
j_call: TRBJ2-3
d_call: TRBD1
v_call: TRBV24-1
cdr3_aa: CATSDLQGKTGPSTDTQYF
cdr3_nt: TGTGCCACCAGTGATTTGCAAGGGAAGACAGGGCCTAGCACAGATACGCAGTATTTT

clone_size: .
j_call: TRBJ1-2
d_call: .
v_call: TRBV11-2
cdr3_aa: CASSLPFKRDGYTF
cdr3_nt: TGTGCCAGCAGCTTGCCGTTTAAGAGGGATGGCTACACCTTC

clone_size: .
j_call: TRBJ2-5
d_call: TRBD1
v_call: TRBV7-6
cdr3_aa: CASSLNRGQSETQYF
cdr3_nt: TGTGCCAGCAGCTTAAACAGGGGGCAATCTGAGACCCAGTACTTC

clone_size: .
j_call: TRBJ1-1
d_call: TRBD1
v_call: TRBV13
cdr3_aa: CASSRQGADTEAFF
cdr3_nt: TGTGCCAGCAGCCGACAGGGGGCGGACACTGAAGCTTTCTTT

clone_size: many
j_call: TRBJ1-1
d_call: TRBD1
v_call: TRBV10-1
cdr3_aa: CASSGGDSDFGTEAFF
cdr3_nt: TGCGCCAGCAGTGGGGGGGACAGCGATTTTGGGACTGAAGCTTTCTTT

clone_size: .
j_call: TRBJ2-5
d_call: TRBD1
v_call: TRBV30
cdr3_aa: CAWSPDRGLQETQYF
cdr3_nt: TGTGCCTGGAGTCCAGACAGGGGGCTCCAAGAGACCCAGTACTTC